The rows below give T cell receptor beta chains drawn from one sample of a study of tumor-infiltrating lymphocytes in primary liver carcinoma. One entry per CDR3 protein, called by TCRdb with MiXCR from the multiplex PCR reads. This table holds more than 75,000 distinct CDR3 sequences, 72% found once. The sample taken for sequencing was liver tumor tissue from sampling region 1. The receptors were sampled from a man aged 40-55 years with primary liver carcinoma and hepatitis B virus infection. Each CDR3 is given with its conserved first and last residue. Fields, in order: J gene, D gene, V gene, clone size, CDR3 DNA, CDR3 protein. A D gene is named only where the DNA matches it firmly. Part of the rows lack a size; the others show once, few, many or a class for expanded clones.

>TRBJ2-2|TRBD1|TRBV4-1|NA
TGCGCCAGCAGCCGACGCTCGCAGGGGGTTGACACAGGGGAGCTGTTTTTT
CASSRRSQGVDTGELFF
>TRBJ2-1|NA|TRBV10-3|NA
TGTGACATCAGTGAGTCGATCGGGGGTTCGGGCAATGAGCAATTCTTC
CDISESIGGSGNEQFF
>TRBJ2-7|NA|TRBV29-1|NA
TGCAGCGTTGAGGGTGACGGCCCCTACGAGCACTACTTC
CSVEGDGPYEHYF
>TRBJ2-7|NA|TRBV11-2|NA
TGTGCCTCTAAACCAGGACATAGCACCTACGAGCAGTACTTC
CASKPGHSTYEQYF
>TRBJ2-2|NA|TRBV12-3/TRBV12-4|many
TGTGCCAGCAGTCGCAACTCGAACACCGGGGAGCTGTTTTTT
CASSRNSNTGELFF
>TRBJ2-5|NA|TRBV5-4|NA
TGTGGCAGCAGCCGAACAGGGGAGGGGGAGACCCAGTACTTC
CGSSRTGEGETQYF
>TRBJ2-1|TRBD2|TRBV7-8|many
TGTGCCAGCATCAGGACTAGAGGATACAATGAGCAGTTCTTC
CASIRTRGYNEQFF
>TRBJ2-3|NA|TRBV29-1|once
TGCAACGTTGCAGGTGAAGGGGATATGCAGTATTTT
CNVAGEGDMQYF
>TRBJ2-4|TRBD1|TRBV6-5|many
TGTGCCAGCAGTGCCTTCCCGGGACAGACCAAAAACATTCAGTACTTC
CASSAFPGQTKNIQYF
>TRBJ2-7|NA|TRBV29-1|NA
TGCAGCGTTGACAGGGGCGGATCCTATGAGCAGTACTTC
CSVDRGGSYEQYF
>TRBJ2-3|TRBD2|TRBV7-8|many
TGTGCCAGCAGCTCTAGAGGGAGGGGCACAGATACGCAGTATTTT
CASSSRGRGTDTQYF
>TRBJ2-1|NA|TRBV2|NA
TGTGCCAGCAGTGGGATAGACGGCACTTTTTACAATGAGCAGTTCTTC
CASSGIDGTFYNEQFF
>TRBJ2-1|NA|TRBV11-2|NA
TGTGCCAGCAGCTTAGATCACAGGGGAGGACTAGATGAGCAGTTCTTC
CASSLDHRGGLDEQFF
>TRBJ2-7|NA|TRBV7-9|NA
TGTGCCAGTAGCCCCACCCCCTCCCCACTATCCTACGAGCAGTACTTC
CASSPTPSPLSYEQYF
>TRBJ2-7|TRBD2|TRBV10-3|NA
TGTGCCATCAGTAGGCTAGCGGACCTCGAGCAATACTTC
CAISRLADLEQYF
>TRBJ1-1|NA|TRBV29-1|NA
TGCAACATTGTGCACAGTTCGAACACTGAAGCTTCCTTT
CNIVHSSNTEASF
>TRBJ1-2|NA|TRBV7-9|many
TGTGCCAGCAGCGAGTCAGGAGGGAACTATGGCTACACCTTC
CASSESGGNYGYTF
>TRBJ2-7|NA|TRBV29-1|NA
TGCAGGGTTGCGGACAATTGCTACGAGCAGTACTTC
CRVADNCYEQYF
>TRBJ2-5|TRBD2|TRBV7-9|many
TGTGCCAGCAGCTCCGGGACTAGCGGGGTGACCCAGTACTTC
CASSSGTSGVTQYF
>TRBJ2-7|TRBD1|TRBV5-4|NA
TGTGCCAGCAGTCATCCTCCCGGGACAGGGTCACAGCAGCAGTACTTC
CASSHPPGTGSQQQYF
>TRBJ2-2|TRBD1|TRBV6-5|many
TGTGCCAGCAGATTCACAGGGGGAGCGAGCACCGGGGAGCTGTTTTTT
CASRFTGGASTGELFF
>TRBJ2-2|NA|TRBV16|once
TGTGCCAGCAGTCAATTGATTGGGAACTCCGGGGAGCTGTTTTTT
CASSQLIGNSGELFF
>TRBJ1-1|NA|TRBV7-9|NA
TGTGCCAGCGGCTTCGGACTAGGGAACACTGAAGCTTTCTTT
CASGFGLGNTEAFF
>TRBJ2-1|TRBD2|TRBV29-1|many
TGCAGCGTTGTTAGCGGGGACTACAATGAGCAGTTCTTC
CSVVSGDYNEQFF
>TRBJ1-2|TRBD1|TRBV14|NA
TGTGCCAGCAACCCTCCGGGACAGGGTTCCCAAACATCCTATGGCCACACCTTC
CASNPPGQGSQTSYGHTF
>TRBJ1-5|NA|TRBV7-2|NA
TGTGCCGGCAGCTTAGGGGCAGGGGATCAGCCCCAGCATTTT
CAGSLGAGDQPQHF
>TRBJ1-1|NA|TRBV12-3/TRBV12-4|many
TGTGCCAGCACTCTCCGGGGGGGCACTGAAGCTTTCTTT
CASTLRGGTEAFF
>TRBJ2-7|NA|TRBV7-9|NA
TGTACCAGCAGCCCCAGCGGAGGACAGTACGAGCAGTACTTC
CTSSPSGGQYEQYF
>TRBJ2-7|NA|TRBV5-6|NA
TGTGCCAGCAGCTCGGATATTGAGTACGAGCAGTACTTC
CASSSDIEYEQYF
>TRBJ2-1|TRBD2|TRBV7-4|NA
TGTGCCAGCAGCTTCGGAGTAGCGGGAGGGTTATGCTCCTACAATGAGCAGTTCTTC
CASSFGVAGGLCSYNEQFF
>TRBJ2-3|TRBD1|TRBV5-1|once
TGCCCCAGCAGCCATGACAGGGGGCGGGCAGATACGCGGTATTTT
CPSSHDRGRADTRYF
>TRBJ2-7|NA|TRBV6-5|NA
TGTGCCAGCACCCAAGGGGGTAGTAGGGTTGACCACAAGCAGTATTTC
CASTQGGSRVDHKQYF
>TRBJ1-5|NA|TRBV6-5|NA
TGTGCCAGCAGTTACAGGTCTAGCAATCAGCCACAGCATTTT
CASSYRSSNQPQHF
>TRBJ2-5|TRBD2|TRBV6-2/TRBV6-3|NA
TGTGCCAGCAGTCACCTGGGGGCTAGCGGGATCCAGTACTTC
CASSHLGASGIQYF
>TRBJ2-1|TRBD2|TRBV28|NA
TGTGCCAGCAAGTCGCCGGGACTAACGCGGAAAACGAGCTCCTACAATGGGCAGTTCTTC
CASKSPGLTRKTSSYNGQFF
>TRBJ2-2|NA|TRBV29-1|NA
NA
CSVVGTGTPGELFF
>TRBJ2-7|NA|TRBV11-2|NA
TGTGCCAGTAGCTTAAGTGAGCTAGCATTGCAGTACTTC
CASSLSELALQYF
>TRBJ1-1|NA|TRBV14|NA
TGTGCCAGCAGCCGACTCAGGTGCACCGAAGCTTTATTT
CASSRLRCTEALF
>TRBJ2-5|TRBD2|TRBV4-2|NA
TGTGCCAGTAGCCTAAGACTAGCGGTAGCGGGAGAGACCCAGTACTTC
CASSLRLAVAGETQYF
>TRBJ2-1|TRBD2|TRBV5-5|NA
TGTGCCAGCAACTCTAGCGGGAGAGCAAATGAGCAATTCTTC
CASNSSGRANEQFF
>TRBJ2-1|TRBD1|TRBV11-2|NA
TGTGCCAACGTACTAGGGGGCCTCCGGGGACATGAACAGTTCTTC
CANVLGGLRGHEQFF
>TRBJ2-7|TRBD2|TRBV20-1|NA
TGCAGTGCTAGGGGGACTAGCGGGAGAGGGTCGGCCCACGAGCAGTACTTC
CSARGTSGRGSAHEQYF
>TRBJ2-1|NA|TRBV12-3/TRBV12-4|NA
TGTGCCAGCAGTCCTCCCAGGGCCGCTGAGCACTTCTTC
CASSPPRAAEHFF